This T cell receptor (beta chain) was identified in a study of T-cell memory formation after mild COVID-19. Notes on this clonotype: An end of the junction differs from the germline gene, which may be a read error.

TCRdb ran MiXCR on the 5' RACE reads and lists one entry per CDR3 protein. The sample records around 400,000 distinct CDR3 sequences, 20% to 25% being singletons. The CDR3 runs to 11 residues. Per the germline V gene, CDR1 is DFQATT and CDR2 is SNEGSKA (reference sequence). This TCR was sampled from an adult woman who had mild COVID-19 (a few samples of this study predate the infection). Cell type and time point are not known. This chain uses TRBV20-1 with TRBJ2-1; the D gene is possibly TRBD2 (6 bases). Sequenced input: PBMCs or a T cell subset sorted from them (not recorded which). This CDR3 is CSARDYHEQFF. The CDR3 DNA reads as TGCAGTGCTAGGGACTACCATGAGCAGTTCTTC.